This T cell receptor (beta chain) was sequenced in a study of blood T cell repertoires in COVID-19. Study-wide context: Sample material is recorded as cDNA or gDNA derived from T cells, B-cell-depleted T cells, or PBMCs.

The CDR3 totals 14 residues. The V gene's germline CDR1 is SGHNT and CDR2 YYREEE (reference sequence). The V gene lost 3 bases and the J gene lost 1 base, with 10 bases spanning the gap. The protocol was immunoSEQ multiplex PCR, while the TCRdb copy is restricted to in-frame clones and leaves out a portion. The sample lists almost 55,000 clones, 84% occurring once. The genes are TRBV5-4 and TRBJ1-2; D might be TRBD1 (6 bases). Material: peripheral blood. The TCR originated in a man aged 50-60 years with acute or convalescent COVID-19. The CDR3 DNA is TGTGCCAGCAGCTCCCCCAGGGGTAACTATGGCTACACCTTC. Its translation is CASSSPRGNYGYTF.